The rows below give T cell receptor beta chains drawn from one sample of a study of cytomegalovirus exposure and HLA in healthy donors. Sequenced by immunoSEQ multiplex PCR; TCRdb stores in-frame clones only, minus some. The table shows 170,000 or so clones, with around 77% occurring only once. Sequencing input: PBMCs. Receptor source: a man aged 60 to 75 in good health and CMV-seronegative. Both conserved end residues are part of each CDR3. D genes are given only for firm matches. Where a row states a size, it is once, few, many or the class of an expanded clone; other rows omit it.

>TRBJ2-2|TRBD2|TRBV6-1|few
TGTGCCAGCAGATCGGGACTAGCGAACACCGGGGAGCTGTTTTTT
CASRSGLANTGELFF
>TRBJ1-2|-|TRBV5-1|once
TGCGCCAGCTCTAGGACAGAGGATAACTATGGCTACACCTTC
CASSRTEDNYGYTF
>TRBJ1-6|TRBD1|TRBV16|-
TGTGCCAGCAGCCAAAGACAGGGAGGAGACCTCCACTTT
CASSQRQGGDLHF
>TRBJ2-7|-|TRBV6-6|-
TGTGCCAGCAAGAGCTCCTACGAGCAGTACTTC
CASKSSYEQYF
>TRBJ2-6|-|TRBV5-4|-
TGTGCCAGCGGCCGACAGAGATACTCTGGGGCCAACGTCCTGACTTTC
CASGRQRYSGANVLTF
>TRBJ2-1|TRBD2|TRBV5-4|-
TGTGCCAGCAGCCGTAGCGGGGGGGTCAATGAGCAGTTCTTC
CASSRSGGVNEQFF
>TRBJ2-3|-|TRBV5-4|-
TGTGCCAGCAGTTATCCGGGACACCTCACAGATACGCAGTATTTT
CASSYPGHLTDTQYF
>TRBJ2-3|TRBD2|TRBV6-1|few
TGTGCCAGCAGTGAAGTTCAGTTACTAGCGGGTAGCACAGATACGCAGTATTTT
CASSEVQLLAGSTDTQYF
>TRBJ2-1|-|TRBV11-1|few
TGTGCCAGCAGCTTAATAACTAGGCTGAATGAGCAGTTCTTC
CASSLITRLNEQFF
>TRBJ2-7|-|TRBV2|-
TGTGCCAGCACTCTAGGCCGCGGCTACGAGCAGTACTTC
CASTLGRGYEQYF
>TRBJ2-2|-|TRBV5-1|-
TGCGCCAGCAGCTTCTTCCAGGATGCCGGGGAGCTGTTTTTT
CASSFFQDAGELFF
>TRBJ2-5|-|TRBV5-1|-
TGCGCCAGCAGCTTGGTCTCCTTCGGGGCGGGGCGAGGAGAGACCCAGTACTTC
CASSLVSFGAGRGETQYF
>TRBJ2-5|TRBD2|TRBV5-1|-
TGCGCCAGCAGCTTGTTTTTCCAGCGGGAGGTCCGAGAGACCCAGTACTTC
CASSLFFQREVRETQYF
>TRBJ2-7|-|TRBV13|few
TGTGCCAGCAGCACCCGTGACAGTAAGTACGAGCAGTACTTC
CASSTRDSKYEQYF
>TRBJ1-1|-|TRBV4-3|few
TGCGCCAGCAGCCGCACAGGTCCCACTGAAGCTTTCTTT
CASSRTGPTEAFF
>TRBJ2-1|TRBD1|TRBV5-1|-
TGCGCCAGCAGCTTTGAACAGGGGAGTATCGATGAGCAGTTCTTC
CASSFEQGSIDEQFF
>TRBJ2-7|-|TRBV7-9|-
TGTGCCAGCAGCTTACAGGAATCCTACGAGCAGTACTTC
CASSLQESYEQYF
>TRBJ1-3|-|TRBV29-1|few
TGCAGCGTTGAAGATCGGCACAGAAGTGGAAACACCATATATTTT
CSVEDRHRSGNTIYF
>TRBJ1-5|-|TRBV6-6|-
TGTGCCAGCAGTTACACTACGGATCAGCCCCAGCATTTT
CASSYTTDQPQHF
>TRBJ2-3|TRBD2|TRBV28|few
TGTGCCAGCAGCTTCCCCGGCCAGCGGGAGGGCCAAGAAGATACGCAGTATTTT
CASSFPGQREGQEDTQYF
>TRBJ2-5|TRBD2|TRBV7-7|-
TGTGCCAGCAGCTTACTAGCGGGAGGTCGGGAGACCCAGTACTTC
CASSLLAGGRETQYF
>TRBJ2-7|-|TRBV4-1|few
TGCGCCAGCAGCCAGACCGGGATCCTCTCCTCCGAGCAGTACTTC
CASSQTGILSSEQYF
>TRBJ1-1|-|TRBV5-1|-
TGCGCCAGCAGCTTGGGGCCTGGGAACACTGAAGCTTTCTTT
CASSLGPGNTEAFF
>TRBJ2-5|TRBD2|TRBV5-8|-
TGTGCCAGCAGCTTGGAAGATCTAGCGGGAGGGCCAAAAGAGACCCAGTACTTC
CASSLEDLAGGPKETQYF
>TRBJ1-5|TRBD1|TRBV29-1|-
TGCAGCGCTCGGGACAGTCTCAATCAGCCCCAGCATTTT
CSARDSLNQPQHF
>TRBJ1-5|TRBD1|TRBV29-1|-
TGCAGCGTAGGACAGGGGGCCAATCAGCCCCAGCATTTT
CSVGQGANQPQHF
>TRBJ1-1|-|TRBV9|-
TGTGCCAGCAGCGTGACTCTAGATGGTGAAGCTTTCTTT
CASSVTLDGEAFF
>TRBJ2-7|-|TRBV11-2|-
TGTGCCAGCAGCTTAGCCCCCGGACTACTCAATGGCGAGCAGTACTTC
CASSLAPGLLNGEQYF
>TRBJ2-6|TRBD2|TRBV7-6|-
TGTGCCAGCAGCTTAGCGCTAGCGGGAGCACACTCTGGGGCCAACGTCCTGACTTTC
CASSLALAGAHSGANVLTF
>TRBJ1-1|-|TRBV28|-
TGTGCCAGCAGGACGGGGTACACTGAAGCTTTCTTT
CASRTGYTEAFF
>TRBJ2-5|TRBD1|TRBV28|few
TGTGCCAGCAGTCTAAGCACAGGGGCCGTGGAGACCCAGTACTTC
CASSLSTGAVETQYF
>TRBJ1-6|-|TRBV10-2|-
TGCGCCAGCAGCGAGACCGGGACAACTAGCTCCTATAATTCACCCCTCCACTTT
CASSETGTTSSYNSPLHF
>TRBJ2-5|TRBD2|TRBV19|-
TGTGCCAGTAGTTCGAGGCGGGGGGCCCAAGAGACCCAGTACTTC
CASSSRRGAQETQYF
>TRBJ2-7|-|TRBV6-6|few
TGTGCCAGCAGTTACGAAGACAGCCTCTCCTACGAGCAGTACTTC
CASSYEDSLSYEQYF
>TRBJ1-1|-|TRBV18|-
TGTGCCAGCTCACCTAACACCCAGAACACTGAAGCTTTCTTT
CASSPNTQNTEAFF
>TRBJ2-5|TRBD1|TRBV25-1|-
TGTGCCAGCAGCCAATCTGGGGGACAGGGGACGGGGGAGGGTCACTTC
CASSQSGGQGTGEGHF
>TRBJ2-5|-|TRBV7-6|-
TGTGCCAGCAGCTTAGATTATCAAGAGACCCAGTACTTC
CASSLDYQETQYF
>TRBJ2-2|-|TRBV5-1|once
TGCGCCAGCAGCTCAGGGCCTAACACCGGGGAGCTGTTTTTT
CASSSGPNTGELFF
>TRBJ1-4|-|TRBV6-5|few
TGTGCCAGCAGTTACCCAATGGACAGACGGAGTGAAAAACTGTTTTTT
CASSYPMDRRSEKLFF
>TRBJ1-1|-|TRBV6-1|once
TGTGCCAGCAAAGGGGTGGGGGCCAACACTGAAGCTTTCTTT
CASKGVGANTEAFF
>TRBJ1-2|-|TRBV2|-
TGTGCCAGCAGCCTTGGAGACTATGGCTACACCTTC
CASSLGDYGYTF
>TRBJ1-5|TRBD1|TRBV11-2|-
TGTGCCAGCAGCGAACAGGGGGCTGGGCAGCCCCAGCATTTT
CASSEQGAGQPQHF
>TRBJ2-5|TRBD2|TRBV5-1|-
TGCGCCAGTACTAGCGGGGGAAGACGAGAGACCCAGTACTTC
CASTSGGRRETQYF
>TRBJ1-1|TRBD1|TRBV25-1|-
TGTGCCAGCAGTGGGACAGGAGGGCCAAAAACTTTCTTT
CASSGTGGPKTFF
>TRBJ2-7|TRBD1|TRBV5-1|-
TGCGCCAGCAGCTTGCGGGACAGCTACGAGCAGTACTTC
CASSLRDSYEQYF
>TRBJ1-1|-|TRBV27|once
TGTGCCAGCAGTTTCGGGGTCCTGAACACTGAAGCTTTCTTT
CASSFGVLNTEAFF
>TRBJ2-7|TRBD1|TRBV7-2|-
TGTGCCAGCAGCTCAGGGGGCAAATCCTACGAGCAGTACTTC
CASSSGGKSYEQYF
>TRBJ1-2|-|TRBV7-9|few
TGTGCCAGCAGCTGGGGCGGGGACTATGGCTACACCTTC
CASSWGGDYGYTF
>TRBJ1-2|-|TRBV19|-
TGTGCCAGTGGCCTTGGCTACACCTTC
CASGLGYTF
>TRBJ1-2|-|TRBV5-6|few
TGTGCCAGCACCCCCCGGCTGGGGGCACTCTATGGCTACACCTTC
CASTPRLGALYGYTF
>TRBJ2-1|TRBD2|TRBV7-3|once
TGTGCCAGCAGCTTAACGATCGCGGGAGGGGACAATGAGCAGTTCTTC
CASSLTIAGGDNEQFF
>TRBJ2-1|-|TRBV10-3|-
TGTGCCATCAGTGAGTCTAGCCCTGGTGGGGGAGGTGAGCAGTTCTTC
CAISESSPGGGGEQFF
>TRBJ1-1|-|TRBV6-5|-
TGTGCCAGCAGTCTCAATAGAGAAGCGAACACTGAAGCTTTCTTT
CASSLNREANTEAFF
>TRBJ2-3|TRBD1|TRBV4-3|once
TGCGCCAGCAGCCAAGACCCACCAGGACAGGGGATGAATACGCAGTATTTT
CASSQDPPGQGMNTQYF
>TRBJ2-1|-|TRBV11-2|-
TGTGCCAGCAGTCCCTTAAATGAGCAGTTCTTC
CASSPLNEQFF
>TRBJ2-1|-|TRBV5-4|few
TGTGCCAGCAGTAGATCGAGTGAGCAGTTCTTC
CASSRSSEQFF
>TRBJ1-1|TRBD1|TRBV5-4|-
TGTGCCAGCAGCACTGGGACAGGGAACACTGAAGCTTTCTTT
CASSTGTGNTEAFF
>TRBJ2-1|-|TRBV29-1|-
TGCAGCGTTGACAGGGGATCGGGCAATGAGCAGTTCTTC
CSVDRGSGNEQFF
>TRBJ1-3|-|TRBV6-1|-
TGTGCCAGCAGTGAAGCCCTAGACAGAGGCACCATATATTTT
CASSEALDRGTIYF
>TRBJ1-2|TRBD1|TRBV5-4|once
TGTGCCAGCAGACTGACCTCGGGACAGAACTATGGCTACACCTTC
CASRLTSGQNYGYTF